This T cell receptor (beta chain) comes out of a study of T cells in narcolepsy. The study's findings and limits: Same-patient CSF and blood CD4+ T cell clonotypes included HCRT-specific and TRIB2-specific autoreactive ones. Autoreactive clonotypes reportedly recurred in blood of same and different patients, not controls.

This CDR3 is built from 13 residues. CDR1 and CDR2 from the germline V gene are LNHDA and SQIVND (reference sequence). Trimming pared 2 bases from V and 6 bases from J, leaving 7 bases between. A note on this clone: Antigen unknown.

Assay used: immunoSEQ multiplex PCR; TCRdb lists only in-frame clones, some missing. Of tens of thousands of clones detected, roughly two thirds appear once; the ten largest clones hold 12%. The genes are TRBV19 and TRBJ2-2; D is perhaps TRBD2 (6 bases). This clonotype originated in a human donor in good health. Sample: memory (CD45RA-) CD4+ T cells from blood. The CDR3 loop is CASSISGAGELFF. Here the CDR3 DNA reads TGTGCCAGTAGTATATCGGGGGCCGGGGAGCTGTTTTTT.